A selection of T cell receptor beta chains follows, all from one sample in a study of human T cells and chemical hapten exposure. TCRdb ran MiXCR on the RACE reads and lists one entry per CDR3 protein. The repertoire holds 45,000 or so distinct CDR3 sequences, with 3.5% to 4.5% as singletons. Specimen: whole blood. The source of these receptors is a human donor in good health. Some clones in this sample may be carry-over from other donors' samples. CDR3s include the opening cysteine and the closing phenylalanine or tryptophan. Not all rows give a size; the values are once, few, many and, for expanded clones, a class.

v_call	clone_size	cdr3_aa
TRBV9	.	CASNGQGTGGETQYF
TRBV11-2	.	CASGGADLLEAFF
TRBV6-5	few	CASSYSNYGYTF
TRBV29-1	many	CSVGRTGNGYTF
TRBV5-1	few	CASSRGREAEKLFF
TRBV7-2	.	CASSQIRTGTYNSPLHF
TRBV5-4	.	CASSLKGGGLYNEQFF
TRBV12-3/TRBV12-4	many	CASVSGRGWEQYF
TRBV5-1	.	CASSLVDGGTTDTQYF
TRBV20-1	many	CSAQTSSGGGWTQYF
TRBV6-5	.	CASRRTANTEAFF
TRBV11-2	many	CASSSRTTDIQYF
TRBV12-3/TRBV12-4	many	CASRLGGSTDTQYF
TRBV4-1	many	CASSQLPSSYNEQFF
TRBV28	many	CASIGGAGRNSNQPQHF
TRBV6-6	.	CASSSTENTEAFF
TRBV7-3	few	CASSLGPGQDTEAFF